The 30 T cell receptor beta chains below come from one sample, sequenced in a study of cytomegalovirus exposure and HLA in healthy donors. The PCR ran on 60 Vbeta and 13 Jbeta primers. Clones were read by immunoSEQ multiplex PCR, and TCRdb kept only the in-frame ones, dropping some. The table has about 110,000 clones, about 86% seen once; the top ten hold 2.2%. Specimen: PBMCs. Receptors originate from a woman in her 30s in good health and CMV-seronegative.

This CDR3 is CASSLPGLAGEQYF. Here the CDR3 DNA reads TGCGCCAGCAGCTTGCCGGGACTAGCAGGCGAGCAGTACTTC. This chain connects TRBV5-1 to TRBJ2-7, with 9 bases identical to TRBD2. The CDR3 sequence is 14 residues long. V dropped 1 base and J dropped 6; count of bases not matched to a gene: 5. CDR1 and CDR2 (germline): SGHRS, YFSETQ.

V and J are TRBV19 and TRBJ2-1; 8 nucleotides match TRBD2. Germline trimming cut 8 bases from V and 7 bases from J; bases unmatched to any gene: 13. Germline V gene sequence: CDR1 LNHDA, CDR2 SQIVND (reference sequence). The CDR3 extends over 15 amino acids. In DNA form, the CDR3 reads TGTGCCAGTCACCACATAAGCGGGAGCTTAAATGAGCAGTTCTTC. Amino acids: CASHHISGSLNEQFF.

The V gene is TRBV6-1, the J gene TRBJ1-5; D is unresolved. V was trimmed by 3 bases and J by 2 bases, leaving 11 bases between them. The CDR3 is 15 amino acids. Germline V gene lookup returns CDR1 MNHNS and CDR2 SASEGT. Written as DNA, the CDR3 is TGTGCCAGCAGTGATGGGAGGGTAGGCAATCAGCCCCAGCATTTT. It specifies CASSDGRVGNQPQHF.

In DNA form, the CDR3 reads TGTGCCAGCAGCTGGGGCCAGACAGGGAACACTGAAGCTTTCTTT. Its translation is CASSWGQTGNTEAFF. The chain recombines TRBV7-9 with TRBJ1-1; D might be TRBD1 (6 bases). The CDR3 has 15 amino acids. V lost 4 bases and J 1 base, leaving 13 bases between the germline ends. Germline-derived CDR1 and CDR2 are SEHNR and FQNEAQ (reference sequence).

This clone was observed a few times. The chain links TRBV10-3 to TRBJ2-1; weak D call: TRBD2 (6 bases). V lost 4 bases and J 0 bases, leaving 13 bases between the germline ends. Germline loops: CDR1 ENHRY, CDR2 SYGVKD. This CDR3 contains 16 residues. CDR3 DNA sequence: TGTGCCATCAGTGGCCTAGCGACCAGCTCCTACAATGAGCAGTTCTTC. Translated, it gives CAISGLATSSYNEQFF.

The rearrangement links TRBV29-1 to TRBJ1-2; D unclear. The CDR3 is made up of 13 amino acids. Germline CDR1 reads SQVTM; CDR2 reads ANQGSEA. Trimming took 2 bases from V and 6 from J, leaving 13 bases between them. Here the CDR3 reads CSVESGHENGYTF. CDR3 coding DNA: TGCAGCGTTGAATCGGGTCATGAGAATGGCTACACCTTC.

The chain combines TRBV11-2 with TRBJ1-2, with D maybe TRBD1 (5 bases). V was clipped by 5 bases and J by 4 bases, with 14 bases between them. CDR3 length: 14 amino acids. CDR1 and CDR2 from the germline V gene are SGHAT and FQNNGV. CDR3 DNA sequence: TGTGCCAGCAGCCCCAGACAGAGCCGCTATGGCTACACCTTC. This gives the protein CASSPRQSRYGYTF.

This clone was counted a single time. The rearrangement links TRBV27 to TRBJ1-5; D may be TRBD1 (6 bases). Germline V gene lookup returns CDR1 MNHEY and CDR2 SMNVEV (reference sequence). The CDR3 is 15 residues long. V lost 5 bases and J 0 bases, leaving 11 bases between the germline ends. The CDR3 sequence is CASSPRGISNQPQHF. The DNA of the CDR3 is TGTGCCAGCAGTCCCAGGGGAATTAGCAATCAGCCCCAGCATTTT.

V gene TRBV19 combines with J gene TRBJ2-3, with 7 positions matching TRBD1. The CDR3 totals 16 residues. Germline CDR1 reads LNHDA; CDR2 reads SQIVND (reference sequence). The junction had 10 bases not matched to a gene; V was cut back by 6 bases and J by 1 base. The CDR3 spells CASRDRDRAGTDTQYF. CDR3 sequence (DNA): TGTGCCAGTAGGGACCGGGACAGAGCTGGCACAGATACGCAGTATTTT.

The J gene is TRBJ1-5, the V gene TRBV7-2, with TRBD1 matching over 9 bases. Germline V gene data show CDR1 as SGHTA and CDR2 as FQGNSA. V was clipped by 3 bases and J by 7 bases; unmatched bases: 7. This CDR3 contains 15 residues. The CDR3 is CASSFPGQGNQPQHF. In nucleotides, the CDR3 is TGTGCCAGCAGCTTTCCCGGACAGGGGAACCAGCCCCAGCATTTT.

This chain links TRBV18 with TRBJ2-7; possible D gene TRBD2, 6 bases. Trimming took off 8 bases at V and 4 bases at J, with 12 bases between the two ends. The CDR3 has 12 residues. Germline assignment: CDR1 KGHSH and CDR2 LQKENI. The CDR3 loop reads CASTTSRYEQYF. The CDR3 coding sequence is TGTGCCAGCACGACTAGTCGGTACGAGCAGTACTTC.

The gene calls are TRBV19 and TRBJ2-3; TRBD1 might be the D (6 bases). The CDR3 loop spans 15 amino acids. V was clipped by 5 bases and J by 2 bases, with 14 bases between them. CDR1 is LNHDA and CDR2 is SQIVND in the germline V gene (reference sequence). The CDR3 loop is CASSSRDTNTDTQYF. The CDR3 DNA reads TGTGCCAGTAGTTCCCGGGACACTAACACAGATACGCAGTATTTT. The whole variable domain, remainder taken from reference TRBV19 and TRBJ2-3, is DGGITQSPKYLFRKEGQNVTLSCEQNLNHDAMYWYRQDPGQGLRLIYYSQIVNDFQKGDIAEGYSVSREKKESFPLTVTSAQKNPTAFYLCASSSRDTNTDTQYFGPGTRLTVL.

The rearrangement joins TRBV7-9 to TRBJ2-1; D gene uncertain. CDR3 size: 15 residues. Germline V gives CDR1 SEHNR, CDR2 FQNEAQ (reference sequence). Trimming cost V 8 bases and J 1 base, with 15 bases left between them. This CDR3 reads CASVLQSISYNEQFF. The CDR3 nucleotides are TGTGCCAGCGTTTTGCAGTCAATATCCTACAATGAGCAGTTCTTC. Full variable domain (remainder filled in from reference TRBV7-9 and TRBJ2-1): DTGVSQNPRHKITKRGQNVTFRCDPISEHNRLYWYRQTLGQGPEFLTYFQNEAQLEKSRLLSDRFSAERPKGSFSTLEIQRTEQGDSAMYLCASVLQSISYNEQFFGPGTRLTVL.

This clone was seen once. V usage is TRBV5-1 and J usage is TRBJ1-4; 7 bases are shared with TRBD1. Germline V CDR1 and CDR2: SGHRS, YFSETQ. J lost 1 base, V lost 5 bases, and 8 bases had no gene match. This CDR3 has 16 amino acids. CDR3 loop: CASSRNYRGTNEKLFF. CDR3 in DNA: TGCGCCAGCAGTCGTAACTACAGGGGAACTAATGAAAAACTGTTTTTT.

The chain uses TRBV6-5 and TRBJ2-2; TRBD1 might be the D (5 bases). With 1 base removed from V and 4 bases from J, the gap between germline ends came to 13 bases. There are 16 residues in the CDR3. The germline gives CDR1 MNHEY, CDR2 SVGAGI. The CDR3 DNA reads as TGTGCCAGCAGTTACTACTTAAGACAGTCCACCGGGGAGCTGTTTTTT. It codes for CASSYYLRQSTGELFF.

The chain uses TRBV6-1 and TRBJ1-1; a weak D match, TRBD1 (6 bases). This CDR3 is 13 amino acids long. Germline CDR1 and CDR2: MNHNS and SASEGT. Trimming shortened V by 7 bases and J by 4 bases, and 13 bases separated the two germline ends. CDR3 amino acids: CASTPRQATEAFF. CDR3 nucleotide sequence: TGTGCCAGCACCCCACGACAGGCCACTGAAGCTTTCTTT.

This sequence joins TRBV9 and TRBJ2-3; the D gene is possibly TRBD2 (6 bases). This CDR3 is built from 14 residues. Trimming left V 4 bases short and J 4 bases short, with 13 bases between. CDR1 and CDR2 from the germline V gene are SGDLS and YYNGEE. The CDR3 sequence is CASSKGWGADTQYF. The CDR3 DNA reads as TGTGCCAGCAGCAAGGGGTGGGGGGCAGATACGCAGTATTTT.

This rearrangement joins TRBV19 to TRBJ1-3; D possibly corresponds to TRBD1 (6 bases). Deletions cut 0 bases from V and 1 base from J, with 7 bases between. This CDR3 is 15 amino acids long. Germline V gene lookup returns CDR1 LNHDA and CDR2 SQIVND (reference sequence). The CDR3: CASSIEGTSGNTIYF. The CDR3 DNA is TGTGCCAGTAGTATAGAGGGGACATCTGGAAACACCATATATTTT.

To note about this clone: This CDR3 is also generated by other DNA sequences in the sample. J is TRBJ2-3 and V is TRBV5-6; 12 nucleotides align to TRBD1. Per germline, CDR1 SGHDT and CDR2 YYEEEE. There are 15 residues in the CDR3. The V and J ends lost 3 bases and 6 bases, in that order; junction bases with no gene match: 5. This CDR3 is CASSSGTGGRDTQYF. The CDR3 DNA sequence: TGTGCCAGCAGCTCAGGGACAGGGGGCAGGGATACGCAGTATTTT.

This chain joins TRBV5-4 and TRBJ2-7, with 7 positions matching TRBD2. Germline V lookup: CDR1 SGHNT, CDR2 YYREEE (reference sequence). CDR3 length: 13 amino acids. After removal of 5 bases from V and 2 bases from J, the junction contained 4 bases not matched to a gene. CDR3 in amino acids: CASSPGTTYEQYF. The DNA of the CDR3 is TGTGCCAGCAGTCCCGGGACTACCTACGAGCAGTACTTC.

The rearrangement uses TRBV29-1 and TRBJ2-2; 8 positions agree with TRBD2. The CDR3 has 15 amino acids. The V segment lost 7 bases and the J segment 3 bases; nucleotides outside the gene matches: 10. The germline V gene has CDR1 SQVTM and CDR2 ANQGSEA. CDR3: CSAGGTRGYTGELFF. The CDR3 DNA reads TGCAGCGCCGGTGGGACTAGAGGGTACACCGGGGAGCTGTTTTTT.

The rearrangement links TRBV5-6 to TRBJ2-7; maybe TRBD2 (5 bases). The CDR3 totals 14 residues. Germline values: CDR1 SGHDT, CDR2 YYEEEE. Between the trimmed V and J ends, which lost 3 bases and 3 bases, there was a span of 13 bases. DNA of the CDR3: TGTGCCAGCAGCTATGGACTGGCAGGCTACGAGCAGTACTTC. The encoded protein is CASSYGLAGYEQYF.

This sequence joins TRBV5-4 and TRBJ2-1; TRBD2 agrees at 13 bases. CDR3 length: 20 amino acids. Germline loops: CDR1 SGHNT, CDR2 YYREEE (reference sequence). The V and J ends lost 3 bases and 4 bases, in that order; junction bases with no gene match: 16. The DNA of the CDR3 is TGTGCCAGCAGCTCATTACAGGGATGGACTAGCGGGAGCGGGTACAATGAGCAGTTCTTC. This sequence encodes CASSSLQGWTSGSGYNEQFF.

This clone appeared a single time. The chain combines TRBV19 with TRBJ1-5; 9 nucleotides match TRBD1. Trimming cost V 7 bases and J 2 bases; bases outside gene matches: 9. The CDR3 length is 16 residues. Per germline, CDR1 LNHDA and CDR2 SQIVND (reference sequence). The chain's CDR3 is CASTLDRGVGNQPQHF. CDR3 DNA: TGTGCCAGTACATTAGACAGGGGGGTAGGCAATCAGCCCCAGCATTTT.

The J gene is TRBJ2-5, the V gene TRBV15; 7 nucleotides agree with TRBD2. Germline lookup yields CDR1 LNHNV and CDR2 YYDKDF (reference sequence). The CDR3 extends over 17 amino acids. Germline trimming cut 0 bases from V and 11 bases from J; bases unmatched to any gene: 18. CDR3 amino acids: CATSRDSSGGVREKQYF. CDR3 coding DNA: TGTGCCACCAGCAGAGATTCTAGCGGAGGGGTCAGGGAAAAGCAGTACTTC.

The gene calls are TRBV5-1 and TRBJ2-5, with 11 bases aligning to TRBD1. The CDR3 is 14 residues long. The V gene end was trimmed by 2 bases and the J gene end by 5 bases; junction bases not matched to a gene: 2. Germline assignment: CDR1 SGHRS and CDR2 YFSETQ. The CDR3 protein is CASSLGTGGETQYF. In DNA form, the CDR3 reads TGCGCCAGCAGCTTAGGGACAGGGGGTGAGACCCAGTACTTC.

The genes are TRBV28 and TRBJ1-2, with TRBD1 matching 9 bases. There are 16 residues in the CDR3. The germline CDR1 and CDR2 sequences are MDHEN and SYDVKM. Trimming cost V 5 bases and J 2 bases; bases outside gene matches: 9. In DNA form, the CDR3 reads TGTGCCAGCAGTCCCCCTCCGGGACAGGGAAACTATGGCTACACCTTC. Its protein is CASSPPPGQGNYGYTF.

This chain uses TRBV11-3 with TRBJ2-3, with D possibly matching TRBD1 (6 bases). The V gene lost 0 bases and the J gene lost 0 bases, with 7 bases spanning the gap. The CDR3 has 15 residues. Germline values: CDR1 SGHNT, CDR2 YENEEA. CDR3 bases: TGTGCCAGCAGCTTAGAGGGACAAAGCACAGATACGCAGTATTTT. Translation: CASSLEGQSTDTQYF. The full variable domain, with the rest looked up from reference TRBV11-3 and TRBJ2-3, is EAGVVQSPRYKIIEKKQPVAFWCNPISGHNTLYWYLQNLGQGPELLIRYENEEAVDDSQLPKDRFSAERLKGVDSTLKIQPAELGDSAVYLCASSLEGQSTDTQYFGPGTRLTVL.

This clone was seen a few times. The rearrangement uses TRBV7-8 and TRBJ2-7; no definite D call. Looked up from germline, CDR1 is SGHVS and CDR2 is FQNEAQ. Trimming stripped 1 base from V and 1 base from J, with 14 bases between. CDR3 size: 16 residues. The CDR3 DNA reads as TGTGCCAGCAGCTTAGGGGTTCGCGACGGGTCCTACGAGCAGTACTTC. As protein: CASSLGVRDGSYEQYF.

This clone was detected only a few times. J is TRBJ1-5 and V is TRBV27; TRBD1 matches at 8 bases. The CDR3 consists of 16 residues. V lost 3 bases, J lost 5 bases, and 9 bases stayed unmatched. CDR1 and CDR2 from the germline V gene are MNHEY and SMNVEV (reference sequence). CDR3 sequence reads: CASSFSRGPGDQPQHF. The CDR3 DNA follows: TGTGCCAGCAGTTTCTCCAGGGGGCCTGGGGATCAGCCCCAGCATTTT.